The 23 T cell receptor beta chains listed next were all sequenced from one sample in a study of blood T cells in healthy people across ages. Combining a sample-barcoded 5' primer with a J-beta primer mix, a second PCR ran for roughly 7 to 12 cycles. TCRdb used MiXCR to reprocess the 5' RACE reads, holding one entry per CDR3 protein. The profile shows roughly 700,000 distinct CDR3 sequences, 45% to 50% of them singletons. Sequencing was carried out using blood. The receptors here all came from a woman aged 55 to 70 in good health.

This clonotype has only one observation. The rearrangement joins TRBV5-1 to TRBJ2-7; no reliable D call. Germline assignment: CDR1 SGHRS and CDR2 YFSETQ. This CDR3 is built from 15 residues. Trimming cost V 4 bases and J 7 bases, with 21 bases left between them. The CDR3 loop reads CASSLQLSSYNEQYF. The CDR3 DNA reads as TGCGCCAGCAGCCTGCAGCTAAGCTCCTACAATGAGCAGTACTTC.

This clonotype was detected a few times. The V gene is TRBV30, the J gene TRBJ2-3; D is ambiguous. Germline-derived CDR1 and CDR2 are GTSNPN and SVGIG (reference sequence). The ends were cut back, 5 bases at V and 1 base at J, with 13 bases in the middle. The CDR3 runs to 14 residues. The CDR3 DNA is TGTGCCTGGTCGCTAGTGGGCCGCACAGATACGCAGTATTTT. It yields the protein CAWSLVGRTDTQYF.

The genes are TRBV29-1 and TRBJ2-1, with 9 bases aligning to TRBD1. This CDR3 comprises 12 residues. Germline assignment: CDR1 SQVTM and CDR2 ANQGSEA. V lost 1 base and J lost 13; bases outside the gene matches: 5. The CDR3 region is CSVEAGTGKQFF. CDR3 sequence (DNA): TGCAGCGTTGAAGCCGGGACAGGGAAACAGTTCTTC.

This clonotype has only a few counts. CDR3 in DNA: TGCAGCGGTTATCGTCCGCGGGGGACCATGAACACTGAAGCTTTCTTT. Protein product: CSGYRPRGTMNTEAFF. This chain connects TRBV29-1 to TRBJ1-1; D might be TRBD1 (5 bases). The CDR3 is 16 residues long. Trimming pared 7 bases from V and 0 bases from J, leaving 21 bases between. CDR1 SQVTM and CDR2 ANQGSEA come from the germline V gene.

This chain joins TRBV5-5 and TRBJ1-2; D may be TRBD1 (6 bases). The CDR3 sequence is 14 residues long. CDR1 is SGHKS, CDR2 YYEKEE, per germline (reference sequence). The V and J ends lost 4 bases and 6 bases respectively, with 16 bases between them. DNA of the CDR3: TGTGCCAGCAGCGCCCGCCAGGGGTGGGATGGCTACACCTTC. Protein product: CASSARQGWDGYTF.

The chain recombines TRBV14 with TRBJ2-5; D ambiguous. V lost 3 bases and J lost 0, with 11 bases in between. The CDR3 length is 15 residues. CDR1 and CDR2 (germline): SGHDN, FVKESK. The CDR3 DNA sequence: TGTGCCAGCAGCCACCTTACCGAATACCAAGAGACCCAGTACTTC. Its protein product is CASSHLTEYQETQYF. The whole variable domain, remainder taken from reference TRBV14 and TRBJ2-5, is EAGVTQFPSHSVIEKGQTVTLRCDPISGHDNLYWYRRVMGKEIKFLLHFVKESKQDESGMPNNRFLAERTGGTYSTLKVQPAELEDSGVYFCASSHLTEYQETQYFGPGTRLLVL.

This clonotype was observed a handful of times. V usage is TRBV9 and J usage is TRBJ2-5; 10 positions match TRBD2. The CDR3 has 15 residues. CDR1 and CDR2 (germline): SGDLS, YYNGEE. V lost 3 bases to trimming and J lost 4 bases; unmatched junction nucleotides: 6. CDR3 coding DNA: TGTGCCAGCAGCGAGAGCGGGAGGGCCCCAGAGACCCAGTACTTC. Translation: CASSESGRAPETQYF.

V usage is TRBV7-3 and J usage is TRBJ1-2; no definite D call. V was shortened by 4 bases and J by 8 bases, with 17 bases between the two germline ends. CDR1 is SGHTA, CDR2 FQGTGA, per germline. This CDR3 contains 14 residues. In DNA form, the CDR3 reads TGTGCCAGCAGCTCAACGAGCTCCGGACTCGGCTACACCTTC. Amino acid sequence: CASSSTSSGLGYTF.

As for this clonotype: A much larger clonotype is one base distant, so this may be a read error. V gene TRBV20-1 combines with J gene TRBJ2-3; D is unresolved. The germline CDR1 and CDR2 sequences are DFQATT and SNEGSKA (reference sequence). The CDR3 runs to 14 residues. V was pared by 0 bases and J by 4 bases, with 11 bases between. The CDR3 is CSARDRVAADTQYF. In DNA form, the CDR3 reads TGCAGTGCTAGAGATAGGGTGGCTGCAGATACGCAGTATTTT.

This chain links TRBV3-1 with TRBJ2-2; D remains unclear. V dropped 2 bases and J dropped 4 bases, with 14 bases sitting between them. The CDR3 sequence is 16 residues long. CDR1 LGHDT and CDR2 YNNKEL come from the germline V gene (reference sequence). CDR3 bases: TGTGCCAGCAGCCAAAGAAGAGCCGGGTCCACCGGGGAGCTGTTTTTT. Its translation is CASSQRRAGSTGELFF. The full variable domain, completed using reference TRBV3-1 and TRBJ2-2, is DTAVSQTPKYLVTQMGNDKSIKCEQNLGHDTMYWYKQDSKKFLKIMFSYNNKELIINETVPNRFSPKSPDKAHLNLHINSLELGDSAVYFCASSQRRAGSTGELFFGEGSRLTVL.

On this clonotype itself: An end of the junction does not agree with germline; a read error may underlie this. The chain joins TRBV27 to TRBJ1-6, with D possibly TRBD1 on 6 matching bases. Germline values: CDR1 MNHEY, CDR2 SMNVEV (reference sequence). The CDR3 is made up of 14 amino acids. Here the CDR3 reads CASSLEDSYSPLHF. The CDR3 DNA is TGTGCCAGCAGTTTGGAGGACAGTTATTCGCCCCTCCACTTT.

The chain carries TRBV7-6 and TRBJ2-6; TRBD1 might be the D (5 bases). Per the germline V gene, CDR1 is SGHVS and CDR2 is FNYEAQ. CDR3 length equals 18 residues. The V end lost 2 bases, the J end lost 0 bases, and 14 bases lay between the germline ends. The CDR3 DNA reads as TGTGCCAGCAGCTTATTGGATAGGGGCAGCTCTGGGGCCAACGTCCTGACTTTC. Translated: CASSLLDRGSSGANVLTF.

The chain links TRBV24-1 to TRBJ2-5; D ambiguous. This CDR3 region has 11 residues. V gave up 4 bases and J gave up 7 bases, with 6 bases separating them. Germline-derived CDR1 and CDR2 are KGHDR and SFDVKD. CDR3 protein: CATSESGTQYF. CDR3 DNA: TGTGCCACCAGTGAGTCGGGGACCCAGTACTTC.

The genes are TRBV20-1 and TRBJ2-5; a weak D match, TRBD2 (5 bases). Germline CDR1 DFQATT, CDR2 SNEGSKA (reference sequence). V was clipped by 3 bases and J by 11 bases, with 25 bases between them. The CDR3 spans 15 residues. The DNA for the CDR3 is TGCAGTGCTAGGGACGCGGTGAGGGCCGGAGGTGAGCAGTACTTC. It codes for CSARDAVRAGGEQYF.

The chain has TRBV24-1 and TRBJ2-1; tentative D call: TRBD1 (6 bases). Trimming removed 3 bases from V and 4 bases from J, with 15 bases in between. Germline loops: CDR1 KGHDR, CDR2 SFDVKD. The length of the CDR3 is 16 residues. The CDR3 protein is CATSDPGTLYYNEQFF. In DNA form, the CDR3 reads TGTGCCACCAGTGATCCAGGGACACTCTATTACAATGAGCAGTTCTTC.

The gene calls are TRBV27 and TRBJ2-1; 9 bases map to TRBD2. The germline gives CDR1 MNHEY, CDR2 SMNVEV (reference sequence). The length of the CDR3 is 16 residues. Germline trimming cut 5 bases from V and 9 bases from J; bases unmatched to any gene: 14. The CDR3 here is CASSRPPGLASSEQFF. For the CDR3, the DNA is TGTGCCAGCAGTCGCCCGCCGGGACTAGCTTCAAGTGAGCAGTTCTTC.

The chain joins TRBV29-1 to TRBJ1-1; D might be TRBD1 (5 bases). Germline loops: CDR1 SQVTM, CDR2 ANQGSEA. This CDR3 comprises 13 residues. V lost 8 bases and J 1 base, leaving 14 bases between the germline ends. Here the CDR3 reads CSTAGERNTEAFF. The CDR3, as DNA: TGCAGCACCGCGGGGGAGAGGAACACTGAAGCTTTCTTT.

The gene calls are TRBV27 and TRBJ1-2; D not certain. CDR1 is MNHEY, CDR2 SMNVEV, per germline (reference sequence). This CDR3 comprises 14 residues. V was shortened by 4 bases and J by 3 bases, with 12 bases between the two germline ends. CDR3 sequence reads: CASSSLGVDYGYTF. The CDR3 nucleotides are TGTGCCAGCAGTTCCCTCGGGGTCGACTATGGCTACACCTTC.

V gene TRBV20-1 combines with J gene TRBJ1-2, with a weak D call TRBD1 (6 bases). V was shortened by 6 bases and J by 2 bases, with 10 bases between the two germline ends. Per germline, CDR1 DFQATT and CDR2 SNEGSKA (reference sequence). The CDR3 runs to 12 residues. The CDR3 spells CSAWRGNYGYTF. The CDR3 region has the DNA TGCAGTGCATGGAGGGGGAACTATGGCTACACCTTC.

A few counts support this clonotype. The rearrangement links TRBV27 to TRBJ1-1; a weak D match, TRBD1 (6 bases). Trimming stripped 5 bases from V and 0 bases from J, with 13 bases between. Germline V gene sequence: CDR1 MNHEY, CDR2 SMNVEV (reference sequence). This CDR3 spans 15 amino acids. The CDR3 loop reads CASSITGNMNTEAFF. CDR3 bases: TGTGCCAGCAGTATCACAGGGAACATGAACACTGAAGCTTTCTTT.

This chain connects TRBV14 to TRBJ2-1, with D perhaps matching TRBD2 (5 bases). From germline, CDR1 is SGHDN and CDR2 FVKESK. V was cut by 1 base and J by 5 bases, with 9 bases left in between. The CDR3 has 14 amino acids. In DNA, the CDR3 is TGTGCCAGCAGCCAAGTCAGCGGAGACAATGAGCAGTTCTTC. Protein: CASSQVSGDNEQFF.

Points on this clonotype: At one end the junction does not follow the germline gene, possibly because of a read error. The chain is built from TRBV6-5 and TRBJ1-5; no firm D call. Germline V gene sequence: CDR1 MNHEY, CDR2 SVGAGI. The CDR3 sequence is 13 residues long. CDR3 residues: CASQRQDNQPQHF. The CDR3 region has the DNA TGCGCCAGCCAGAGGCAGGACAATCAGCCCCAGCATTTT.

The chain links TRBV3-1 to TRBJ2-3, with a weak D call TRBD1 (6 bases). Per the germline V gene, CDR1 is LGHDT and CDR2 is YNNKEL (reference sequence). This CDR3 comprises 19 residues. Trimming cost V 0 bases and J 5 bases, with 24 bases left between them. The DNA for the CDR3 is TGTGCCAGCAGCCAAGATGGGGGCCGCGGGCACACACGTCGAGATACGCAGTATTTT. This codes for CASSQDGGRGHTRRDTQYF.